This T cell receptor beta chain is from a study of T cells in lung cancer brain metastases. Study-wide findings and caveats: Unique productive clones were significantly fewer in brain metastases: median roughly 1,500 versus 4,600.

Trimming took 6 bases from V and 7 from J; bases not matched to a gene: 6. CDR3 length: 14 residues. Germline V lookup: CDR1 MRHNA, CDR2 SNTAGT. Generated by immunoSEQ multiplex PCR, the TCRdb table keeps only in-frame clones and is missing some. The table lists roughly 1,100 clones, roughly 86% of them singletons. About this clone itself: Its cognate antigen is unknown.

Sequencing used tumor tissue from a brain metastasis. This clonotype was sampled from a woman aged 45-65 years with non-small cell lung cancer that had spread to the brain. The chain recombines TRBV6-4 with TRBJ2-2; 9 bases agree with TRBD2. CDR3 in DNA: TGTGCCAGCAGGCCGGGACTAGCCAGCGGGGAGCTGTTTTTT. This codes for CASRPGLASGELFF.